This T cell receptor (beta chain) was profiled in a study of blood T cell repertoires in COVID-19. This clone was recorded many times. Only in-frame clones appear in the TCRdb table, and some are missing; sequencing was by immunoSEQ multiplex PCR. The sample carries under 150,000 clones, 70% to 90% recorded once. The origin of this receptor is a man aged 70-80 years with active COVID-19. Sequenced sample: peripheral blood.

The CDR3 region has the DNA TGCGCCAGCAGTGATTCTACAGGAGAGAACACTGAAGCTTTCTTT. Its translation: CASSDSTGENTEAFF. J is TRBJ1-1 and V is TRBV10-1; the D gene is possibly TRBD1 (5 bases). The CDR3 runs 15 residues. V gave up 3 bases and J gave up 1 base, with 12 bases separating them. Germline CDR1 WNHNN, CDR2 SYGVQD (reference sequence).